The 18 T cell receptor beta chains reported below all come from one sample, sequenced in a study of sequential checkpoint blockade in melanoma. The protocol was immunoSEQ multiplex PCR, while the TCRdb copy is restricted to in-frame clones and leaves out a portion. Of about 20,000 clones in the sample, approximately 72% were seen once. Treatment meaning: randomized to nivolumab then ipilimumab (arm A) or the reverse (arm B). Sample: CD8+ T cells sorted from blood (inferred from file names), taken from a patient given nivolumab and ipilimumab in sequence. The receptors here all came from a human donor with melanoma.

The CDR3 sequence: CASRKSNYGYTF. Written as DNA, the CDR3 is TGTGCCAGCCGCAAGAGTAACTATGGCTACACCTTC. The chain combines TRBV6-6 with TRBJ1-2; D ambiguous. V lost 8 bases to trimming and J lost 1 base, with 8 bases between them. The CDR3 totals 12 residues. Germline V gene lookup returns CDR1 MNHNY and CDR2 SVGAGI (reference sequence).

As concerns this clone: This CDR3 is also generated by other DNA sequences in the sample. The chain uses TRBV7-9 and TRBJ1-1, with 9 bases aligning to TRBD1. In germline, CDR1 is SEHNR, CDR2 FQNEAQ (reference sequence). This CDR3 is 13 amino acids long. V was clipped by 5 bases and J by 4 bases; unmatched bases: 2. CDR3 in amino acids: CASSGTGPTEAFF. In DNA form, the CDR3 reads TGTGCCAGCAGCGGGACAGGGCCCACTGAAGCTTTCTTT. Supplemented by reference TRBV7-9 and TRBJ1-1, the full variable domain reads DTGVSQNPRHKITKRGQNVTFRCDPISEHNRLYWYRQTLGQGPEFLTYFQNEAQLEKSRLLSDRFSAERPKGSFSTLEIQRTEQGDSAMYLCASSGTGPTEAFFGQGTRLTVV.

The CDR3 here is CAVGGNVLFEFNQPQHF. CDR3 coding DNA: TGTGCCGTGGGGGGAAATGTTCTGTTTGAGTTTAATCAGCCCCAGCATTTT. The rearrangement links TRBV19 to TRBJ1-5, with D perhaps matching TRBD1 (5 bases). This CDR3 is built from 17 residues. Trimming removed 11 bases from V and 4 bases from J, with 27 bases in between. In germline, CDR1 is LNHDA, CDR2 SQIVND (reference sequence).

V is TRBV5-6 and J is TRBJ2-7; no definite D call. This CDR3 contains 15 residues. Trimming shortened V by 0 bases and J by 0 bases, and 10 bases separated the two germline ends. CDR1 is SGHDT, CDR2 YYEEEE, per germline. Written as DNA, the CDR3 is TGTGCCAGCAGCTTGGGAGCCCGCTTCTCCTACGAGCAGTACTTC. It codes for CASSLGARFSYEQYF.

The genes are TRBV4-1 and TRBJ1-2; TRBD1 might be the D (5 bases). The CDR3 is made up of 15 amino acids. Germline assignment: CDR1 MGHRA and CDR2 YSYEKL. The V and J ends lost 4 bases and 1 base respectively, with 13 bases between them. The CDR3 loop reads CASSPHTGVNYGYTF. CDR3 DNA sequence: TGCGCCAGCAGCCCCCATACAGGAGTTAACTATGGCTACACCTTC.

The chain has TRBV11-2 and TRBJ2-7, with TRBD2 matching 11 bases. CDR1 and CDR2 (germline): SGHAT, FQNNGV. The CDR3 spans 14 residues. Trimming removed 1 base from V and 4 bases from J; junction bases left unmatched: 0. CDR3 residues: CASSLGLAGYEQYF. CDR3 in DNA: TGTGCCAGCAGCTTAGGACTAGCGGGGTACGAGCAGTACTTC.

CDR3 nucleotides: TGTGCCAGCAGCCCGACGACAGGGCGAGAGCAGTACTTC. Amino acids: CASSPTTGREQYF. This chain joins TRBV5-4 and TRBJ2-7; 7 nucleotides line up with TRBD1. Germline V lookup: CDR1 SGHNT, CDR2 YYREEE (reference sequence). The junction had 8 bases not matched to a gene; V was cut back by 4 bases and J by 7 bases. The CDR3 contains 13 residues.

This sequence joins TRBV5-4 and TRBJ2-7; 9 bases map to TRBD1. Losses at the gene ends were 4 bases for V and 3 bases for J; bases not matched to a gene: 8. Germline V CDR1 and CDR2: SGHNT, YYREEE (reference sequence). The length of the CDR3 is 15 residues. The CDR3 sequence is CASSLDGTGNYEQYF. In DNA, the CDR3 is TGTGCCAGCAGCCTGGATGGGACAGGGAACTACGAGCAGTACTTC. Together with reference TRBV5-4 and TRBJ2-7, the CDR3 gives the full variable domain: ETGVTQSPTHLIKTRGQQVTLRCSSQSGHNTVSWYQQALGQGPQFIFQYYREEENGRGNFPPRFSGLQFPNYSSELNVNALELDDSALYLCASSLDGTGNYEQYFGPGTRLTVT.

This clone was found a few times. The gene calls are TRBV18 and TRBJ2-5, with D uncertain. Germline lookup yields CDR1 KGHSH and CDR2 LQKENI. Trimming stripped 2 bases from V and 5 bases from J, with 9 bases between. This CDR3 has 13 amino acids. The DNA for the CDR3 is TGTGCCAGCTCACCAGAACCTAGGGAGACCCAGTACTTC. This gives the protein CASSPEPRETQYF.

The chain recombines TRBV4-1 with TRBJ2-5; TRBD2 aligns across 8 bases. The CDR3 loop spans 17 amino acids. V was clipped by 2 bases and J by 3 bases; unmatched bases: 11. The germline V gene has CDR1 MGHRA and CDR2 YSYEKL. CDR3 region: CASSQNPPPRGEETQYF. The CDR3, as DNA: TGCGCCAGCAGCCAAAACCCCCCCCCGCGGGGGGAAGAGACCCAGTACTTC.

The rearrangement uses TRBV5-1 and TRBJ1-1; D is undetermined. This CDR3 region has 13 residues. V lost 0 bases to trimming and J lost 4 bases, with 7 bases between them. CDR1 SGHRS and CDR2 YFSETQ come from the germline V gene. The CDR3 DNA is TGCGCCAGCAGCTTGGCCTACAGCACTGAAGCTTTCTTT. Translating it yields CASSLAYSTEAFF.

This chain connects TRBV27 to TRBJ2-1, with TRBD2 identical over 16 bases. V was pared by 5 bases and J by 3 bases, with 4 bases of the junction left unmatched. Germline V gene sequence: CDR1 MNHEY, CDR2 SMNVEV (reference sequence). The CDR3 contains 17 residues. The CDR3 region has the DNA TGTGCCAGCAGTAGGGGACTAGCGGGAGGGTTCTACAATGAGCAGTTCTTC. Encoded protein: CASSRGLAGGFYNEQFF.

This clone has only one observation. The rearrangement uses TRBV5-6 and TRBJ2-7; 9 bases align to TRBD2. CDR1 SGHDT and CDR2 YYEEEE come from the germline V gene. The CDR3 has 14 residues. The V gene end was trimmed by 0 bases and the J gene end by 3 bases; junction bases not matched to a gene: 1. The DNA for the CDR3 is TGTGCCAGCAGCTTGGGACTAGCGGTCTACGAGCAGTACTTC. Its protein is CASSLGLAVYEQYF. Using reference TRBV5-6 and TRBJ2-7 for the parts outside the CDR3, the full variable domain is DAGVTQSPTHLIKTRGQQVTLRCSPKSGHDTVSWYQQALGQGPQFIFQYYEEEERQRGNFPDRFSGHQFPNYSSELNVNALLLGDSALYLCASSLGLAVYEQYFGPGTRLTVT.

This clone is labeled medium-sized. The V call is TRBV7-6, the J call TRBJ1-5, with 7 bases that match TRBD1. CDR3 length: 15 residues. V was pared by 3 bases and J by 5 bases, with 7 bases of the junction left unmatched. Germline V CDR1 and CDR2: SGHVS, FNYEAQ. The CDR3 DNA reads TGTGCCAGCAGCTTGGACGACAGGGACCATCAGCCCCAGCATTTT. It is translated as CASSLDDRDHQPQHF.

V and J are TRBV2 and TRBJ2-7, with D possibly being TRBD2 (5 bases). The length of the CDR3 is 12 residues. Germline V gene sequence: CDR1 SNHLY, CDR2 FYNNEI. Trimming left V 5 bases short and J 9 bases short, with 14 bases between. The CDR3 nucleotides read TGTGCCAGCAGTCCCCCAGAGCGGTGGCAGTACTTC. Translation: CASSPPERWQYF.

V and J are TRBV6-6 and TRBJ1-1; possible D gene TRBD1, 6 bases. Trimming removed 8 bases from V and 5 bases from J, with 15 bases in between. Germline CDR1 reads MNHNY; CDR2 reads SVGAGI (reference sequence). The CDR3 loop spans 13 amino acids. In DNA, the CDR3 is TGTGCCAGCCGTCGGACAGATTTTACTGAAGCTTTCTTT. This gives the protein CASRRTDFTEAFF.

This clone was observed a single time. V gene TRBV19 combines with J gene TRBJ1-2; no clear D. The CDR3 length is 17 residues. The V gene's germline CDR1 is LNHDA and CDR2 SQIVND (reference sequence). The V end was cut by 1 base, the J end by 4 bases, with 19 bases between. In DNA form, the CDR3 reads TGTGCCAGTAGTATAGTGAGGGTAGAAGGGCCAGTCTATGGCTACACCTTC. As protein: CASSIVRVEGPVYGYTF.

The J gene is TRBJ1-1, the V gene TRBV7-9; D is ambiguous. Deletions cut 5 bases from V and 1 base from J, with 11 bases between. Germline CDR1 reads SEHNR; CDR2 reads FQNEAQ (reference sequence). The CDR3 consists of 14 residues. CDR3: CASSTWPSNTEAFF. In nucleotides, the CDR3 is TGTGCCAGCAGCACATGGCCCTCGAACACTGAAGCTTTCTTT.